This entry lists 13 T cell receptor beta chains sequenced from one sample in a study of T cells in Graves' hyperthyroidism and ophthalmopathy. The source material, RNA transcripts, was used to amplify TCR beta CDR3 regions. A first-round RT-PCR of the TCR CDR3 used the HTBI primer set. TCRdb re-analysed the multiplex PCR reads in MiXCR, keeping a single row per CDR3 protein. The sample carries approximately 250,000 distinct CDR3 sequences, about 24% recorded once. The sequenced material came from blood. Every receptor here comes from a woman aged 40 to 50 with Graves' ophthalmopathy.

In its sample, this clonotype was seen many times. V is TRBV6-2 or TRBV6-3 and J is TRBJ2-6; D may be TRBD1 (6 bases). V was clipped by 2 bases and J by 1 base, with 24 bases between them. The CDR3 contains 21 residues. In germline, CDR1 is MNHEY, CDR2 SVGEGT. The DNA for the CDR3 is TGTGCCAGCAGTTACGCCGGGAAAGGCCTCCGACAGGTATCTGGGGCCAACGTCCTGACTTTC. Translation: CASSYAGKGLRQVSGANVLTF.

This clonotype was observed at least ten times. The chain has TRBV15 and TRBJ2-4, with a possible D match to TRBD2 (6 bases). The CDR3 consists of 17 residues. Trimming removed 5 bases at V and 0 bases at J, with 17 bases between. CDR1 is LNHNV, CDR2 YYDKDF, per germline (reference sequence). CDR3: CATSRPGGALAKNIQYF. For the CDR3, the DNA is TGTGCCACCAGCCGCCCCGGGGGTGCTCTAGCCAAAAACATTCAGTACTTC.

In its sample, this clonotype was seen many times. The chain couples TRBV27 to TRBJ1-5; 8 bases match TRBD1. Germline CDR1 is MNHEY and CDR2 is SMNVEV (reference sequence). The CDR3 covers 15 residues. Trimming took 2 bases from V and 4 from J; bases not matched to a gene: 4. DNA for the CDR3: TGTGCCAGCAGTTTAGCGTGGACAGGGAATCAGCCCCAGCATTTT. This translates into CASSLAWTGNQPQHF.

This clonotype was seen repeatedly, ten times or more. V gene TRBV29-1 combines with J gene TRBJ1-1; D remains ambiguous. The germline gives CDR1 SQVTM, CDR2 ANQGSEA. V lost 3 bases to trimming and J lost 2 bases, with 7 bases between them. CDR3 length equals 12 residues. The chain's CDR3 is CSVDRRNTEAFF. As DNA, the CDR3 is TGCAGCGTTGATAGGAGAAACACTGAAGCTTTCTTT. The full variable domain, with the rest looked up from reference TRBV29-1 and TRBJ1-1, is SAVISQKPSRDICQRGTSLTIQCQVDSQVTMMFWYRQQPGQSLTLIATANQGSEATYESGFVIDKFPISRPNLTFSTLTVSNMSPEDSSIYLCSVDRRNTEAFFGQGTRLTVV.

This clonotype was seen many times. The gene calls are TRBV30 and TRBJ2-7; TRBD1 matches at 7 bases. This CDR3 comprises 15 residues. J gave up 4 bases and V 5 bases, and 14 bases lay outside the gene matches. The germline V gene has CDR1 GTSNPN and CDR2 SVGIG (reference sequence). The CDR3: CAWLGTEQGKYEQYF. The CDR3 nucleotides read TGTGCCTGGTTGGGGACAGAGCAAGGGAAATACGAGCAGTACTTC.

In its sample, this clonotype was seen many times. The chain combines TRBV27 with TRBJ2-7, with a possible D match to TRBD2 (6 bases). With 6 bases removed from V and 3 bases from J, the gap between germline ends came to 9 bases. The germline V gene has CDR1 MNHEY and CDR2 SMNVEV (reference sequence). This CDR3 is 12 amino acids long. The CDR3 protein is CASRGGGYEQYF. For the CDR3, the DNA is TGTGCCAGCAGGGGAGGCGGCTACGAGCAGTACTTC.

This clonotype was seen at least ten times. The rearrangement uses TRBV12-3 or TRBV12-4 and TRBJ2-7; no definite D call. The ends were cut back, 3 bases at V and 0 bases at J, with 9 bases in the middle. The CDR3 runs to 14 residues. For the CDR3, the DNA is TGTGCCAGCAGTTTGACTTTAAGCTCCTACGAGCAGTACTTC. Translation gives CASSLTLSSYEQYF.

This chain uses TRBV9 with TRBJ2-3; D remains ambiguous. Trimming cost V 1 base and J 2 bases, with 11 bases left between them. Germline loops: CDR1 SGDLS, CDR2 YYNGEE. This CDR3 contains 15 residues. CDR3 sequence: CASSVRSELTDTQYF. CDR3 bases: TGTGCCAGCAGCGTAAGGTCGGAACTCACAGATACGCAGTATTTT.

This clonotype was observed many times. V and J are TRBV28 and TRBJ2-7, with TRBD2 as a possible D gene (6 bases). Germline V gives CDR1 MDHEN, CDR2 SYDVKM. The CDR3 consists of 17 residues. The germline V and J ends were trimmed by 4 bases and 6 bases, with 25 bases remaining between them. CDR3 coding DNA: TGTGCCAGCAGTTCACTGGGGGGTGGGGGATGGGGCTTCGAGCAGTACTTC. Translated: CASSSLGGGGWGFEQYF. Combining the CDR3 with reference TRBV28 and TRBJ2-7 gives the whole variable domain DVKVTQSSRYLVKRTGEKVFLECVQDMDHENMFWYRQDPGLGLRLIYFSYDVKMKEKGDIPEGYSVSREKKERFSLILESASTNQTSMYLCASSSLGGGGWGFEQYFGPGTRLTVT.

This clonotype occurred many times. The rearrangement links TRBV2 to TRBJ1-1; D remains ambiguous. Germline V CDR1 and CDR2: SNHLY, FYNNEI. This CDR3 is built from 11 residues. Trimming pared 8 bases from V and 5 bases from J, leaving 9 bases between. This CDR3 is CASQRGTEAFF. The CDR3 nucleotides read TGTGCCAGCCAGAGAGGAACTGAAGCTTTCTTT.

This clonotype was recorded many times. The chain has TRBV28 and TRBJ2-5, with D unresolved. CDR1 and CDR2 from the germline V gene are MDHEN and SYDVKM. V was clipped by 7 bases and J by 0 bases, with 9 bases between them. The CDR3 contains 13 residues. The CDR3 loop reads CASMRRYQETQYF. Written as DNA, the CDR3 is TGTGCCAGCATGAGACGGTACCAAGAGACCCAGTACTTC.

This chain joins TRBV15 and TRBJ2-7, with D tentatively TRBD2 (6 bases). The CDR3 has 15 amino acids. Trimming took 3 bases from V and 3 from J, leaving 15 bases between them. Germline CDR1 and CDR2: LNHNV and YYDKDF (reference sequence). The CDR3 coding sequence is TGTGCCACCAGCAGCCCCGGACTAAACTTCTACGAGCAGTACTTC. Residues: CATSSPGLNFYEQYF.

This clonotype was counted at least ten times. The chain combines TRBV30 with TRBJ2-7, with D possibly being TRBD1 (6 bases). CDR3 length equals 13 residues. V was shortened by 5 bases and J by 5 bases, with 16 bases between the two germline ends. Germline CDR1 is GTSNPN and CDR2 is SVGIG (reference sequence). Written as DNA, the CDR3 is TGTGCCTGGGCCGGGACACTACTTCACGAGCAGTACTTC. Its translation is CAWAGTLLHEQYF.